A single T cell receptor beta chain is shown here with its context. The clone's antigen remains unknown. Per-nucleotide qualities are absent, and no much larger clonotype sits a single base away. These data originate in a study of T-cell reconstitution after alpha-beta-depleted transplantation in children (dated by TCRdb to 2016 to 2017). With regard to the full study: The study quantitatively tracked T-cell immune reconstitution after TCRalphabeta/CD19-depleted allogeneic hematopoietic cell transplantation in children using TCR repertoire profiling.

V is cut back by 4 bases and J by 4 bases, with 11 bases in the junction unmatched. Reading from cysteine to phenylalanine, the CDR3 counts 16 amino acids. The entry retains the CDR3 DNA only, 48 bases that are in frame from base 1. CDR1 SGHRS and CDR2 YFSETQ are derived from the germline V gene. The library was built by means of PCR. Sequencing took place on an Illumina HiSeq 2500. TCR libraries were prepared with molecular barcoding, using unique molecular identifiers to normalize TCRbeta repertoire quantification. Clones were called with MiXCR by TCRdb after fastp trimmed the public reads at Q25, and only in-frame beta chains were retained. Each CDR3 protein appears once, grouped with its most common genes and DNA. Across this sample there are 250,000 to 350,000 distinct CDR3 sequences, with almost 10% seen only once. About a tenth of the sample is taken by the ten largest.

The sequence was collected from a human donor who donated a stem cell graft to a child with SCID. The rearranged chain carries TRBV5-1 and TRBJ2-3; TRBD1 aligns with 8 central bases. Sequencing was performed on PBMCs from the stem cell graft donor, taken from the stem cell graft. The CDR3 loop reads CASSPERTGLADTQYF. In nucleotides, the sequence is TGCGCCAGCAGCCCAGAACGGACAGGGCTTGCAGATACGCAGTATTTT.